This TCR beta chain was sequenced during a study of metastatic and nonmetastatic thyroid tumors. Turning to the study itself: It was across blood and tumor or nodule tissue from malignant and benign thyroid patients that repertoires were compared.

Original analysis: The distant-metastasis classifier for papillary thyroid cancer was built from CDR3 differences across clinicopathological groups. Using MiXCR, TCRdb reanalyzed the PCR reads. The V and J calls come from TCRdb's annotation, not from the publication. The profile shows more than 20,000 clones, 15% to 20% of them singletons. The CDR3 sequence is 16 residues long. Germline CDR1 and CDR2: MGHDK and SYGVNS. Study results and caveats: In blood and tumor, TCR beta diversity was reportedly significantly higher in malignant thyroid tumors than in benign nodules.

Patients underwent thyroid surgery, and none had received any treatment before it. This clone has just a few counts. The antigen is not known. Its ends do not fully match the called genes, so a read error is possible. This clonotype was sampled from a male donor with papillary thyroid cancer or a benign thyroid nodule (not recorded which). Some clones in this sample may be carry-over from other donors' samples. The gene calls are TRBV25-1 and TRBJ1-6; 8 bases agree with TRBD1. What was sequenced was adjacent normal tissue. This CDR3 is CASSGVGQATNSPIHF. Here the CDR3 DNA reads TGTGCCAGCAGTGGGGTGGGACAGGCAACCAATTCACCCATCCACTTT. The entire variable domain, with the rest obtained from reference TRBV25-1 and TRBJ1-6, is as follows: EADIYQTPRYLVIGTGKKITLECSQTMGHDKMYWYQQDPGMELHLIHYSYGVNSTEKGDLSSESTVSRIRTEHFPLTLESARPSHTSQYLCASSGVGQATNSPIHFGNGTRLTVT.